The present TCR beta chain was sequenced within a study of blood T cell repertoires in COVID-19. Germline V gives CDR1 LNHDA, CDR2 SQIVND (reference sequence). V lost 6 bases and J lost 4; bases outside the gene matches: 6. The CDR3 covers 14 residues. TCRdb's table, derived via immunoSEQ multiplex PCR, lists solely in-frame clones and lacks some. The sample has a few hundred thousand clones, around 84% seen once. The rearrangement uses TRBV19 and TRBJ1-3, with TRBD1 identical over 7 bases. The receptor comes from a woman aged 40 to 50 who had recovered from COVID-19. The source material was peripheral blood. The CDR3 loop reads CASRITGVGNTIYF. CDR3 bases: TGTGCCAGTAGAATTACAGGGGTCGGAAACACCATATATTTT. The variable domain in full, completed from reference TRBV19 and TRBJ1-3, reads DGGITQSPKYLFRKEGQNVTLSCEQNLNHDAMYWYRQDPGQGLRLIYYSQIVNDFQKGDIAEGYSVSREKKESFPLTVTSAQKNPTAFYLCASRITGVGNTIYFGEGSWLTVV.